This TCR beta chain was found in a study of cytomegalovirus exposure and HLA in healthy donors. Primers: 60 Vbeta forward and 13 Jbeta reverse. This table comes from immunoSEQ multiplex PCR, and its TCRdb copy is limited to in-frame clones, with some not included. Here the sample spans fewer than 150,000 clones, 60% to 75% being singletons. This CDR3 comprises 17 residues. Looked up from germline, CDR1 is SGDLS and CDR2 is YYNGEE. J was trimmed by 7 bases and V by 0 bases; bases with no gene match: 10. The receptor comes from a human donor in good health. The rearrangement links TRBV9 to TRBJ2-1; 10 bases map to TRBD2. The sequenced sample consisted of PBMCs. This chain's CDR3 is CASSVGSLAGVSNEQFF. In DNA form, the CDR3 reads TGTGCCAGCAGCGTAGGAAGTCTAGCGGGAGTTTCGAATGAGCAGTTCTTC.